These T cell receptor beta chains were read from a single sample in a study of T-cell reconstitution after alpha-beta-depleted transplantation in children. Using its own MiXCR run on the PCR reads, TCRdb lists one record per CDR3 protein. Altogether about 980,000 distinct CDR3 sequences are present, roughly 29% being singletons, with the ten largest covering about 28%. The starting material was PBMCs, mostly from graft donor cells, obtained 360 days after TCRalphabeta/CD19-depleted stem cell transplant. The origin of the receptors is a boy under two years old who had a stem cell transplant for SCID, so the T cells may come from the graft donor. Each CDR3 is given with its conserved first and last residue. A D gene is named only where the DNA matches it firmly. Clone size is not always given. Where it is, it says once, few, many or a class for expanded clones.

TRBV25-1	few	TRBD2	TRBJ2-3	CASSESRAGGATDTQYF	TGTGCCAGCAGTGAATCCCGAGCGGGGGGGGCAACAGATACGCAGTATTTT
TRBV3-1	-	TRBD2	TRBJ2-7	CASSQASGAYEQYF	TGTGCCAGCAGCCAAGCCAGCGGGGCCTACGAGCAGTACTTC
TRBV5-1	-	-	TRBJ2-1	CASSWPGSGGPYNEQFF	TGCGCCAGCAGCTGGCCTGGGTCGGGGGGCCCCTACAATGAGCAGTTCTTC
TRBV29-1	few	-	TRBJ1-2	CSVVGAYGYTF	TGCAGCGTTGTCGGGGCCTATGGCTACACCTTC
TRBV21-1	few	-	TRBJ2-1	CASSKIGWRGHNEQFF	TGTGCCAGCAGCAAAATAGGGTGGCGCGGTCACAATGAGCAGTTCTTC
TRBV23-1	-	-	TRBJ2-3	CASSQRGPLITDTQYF	TGCGCCAGCAGTCAGAGGGGACCCCTAATTACAGATACGCAGTATTTT
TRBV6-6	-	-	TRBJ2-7	CASSRKGTYEQYF	TGTGCCAGCAGTCGTAAGGGAACCTACGAGCAGTACTTC
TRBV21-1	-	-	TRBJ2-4	CASNPSRDRIAKNIQYF	TGTGCCAGCAACCCAAGTCGGGACAGGATTGCCAAAAACATTCAGTACTTC
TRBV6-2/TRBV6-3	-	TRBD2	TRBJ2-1	CASRTTGTRINEQFF	TGTGCCAGCAGGACCACCGGGACTAGGATTAATGAGCAGTTCTTC
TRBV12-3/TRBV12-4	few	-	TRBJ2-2	CASSSRQAANTGELFF	TGTGCCAGCAGTTCAAGACAGGCCGCGAACACCGGGGAGCTGTTTTTT
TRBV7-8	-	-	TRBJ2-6	CASSLRSLTSVVANVLTF	TGTGCCAGCAGCTTAAGGTCCCTGACGTCTGTCGTAGCCAACGTCCTGACTTTC
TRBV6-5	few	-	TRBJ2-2	CASSYSPHSTGELFF	TGTGCCAGCAGTTACTCCCCTCACTCTACCGGGGAGCTGTTTTTT
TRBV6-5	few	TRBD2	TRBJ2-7	CASSYQLAGGGEQYF	TGTGCCAGCAGTTACCAACTAGCGGGGGGAGGTGAGCAGTACTTC
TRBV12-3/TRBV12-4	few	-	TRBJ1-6	CASSLVGLGNSPLHF	TGTGCCAGCAGTCTCGTGGGGCTAGGGAATTCACCCCTCCACTTT
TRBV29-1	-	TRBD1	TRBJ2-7	CSALDAGTGAWEQYF	TGCAGCGCCCTTGATGCCGGTACAGGGGCCTGGGAGCAGTACTTC
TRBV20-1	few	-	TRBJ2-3	CSAPAGIGDTQYF	TGCAGTGCCCCAGCGGGTATCGGCGATACGCAGTATTTT
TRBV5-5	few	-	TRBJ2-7	CASSLGGHLSYEQYF	TGTGCCAGCAGCTTGGGGGGACACCTCTCCTACGAGCAGTACTTC
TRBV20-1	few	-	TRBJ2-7	CSATPYAGIYEQYF	TGCAGTGCCACACCATACGCAGGGATCTACGAGCAGTACTTC
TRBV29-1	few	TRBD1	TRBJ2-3	CSVSGQGWTDTQYF	TGCAGCGTTTCGGGACAGGGGTGGACAGATACGCAGTATTTT
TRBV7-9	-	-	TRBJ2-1	CASSAMKGGLEF	TGTGCCAGCAGCGCGATGAAGGGGGGCCTGGAGTTC
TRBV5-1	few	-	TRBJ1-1	CASSFLGQSTEAFF	TGCGCCAGCAGTTTCCTAGGACAGAGCACTGAAGCTTTCTTT
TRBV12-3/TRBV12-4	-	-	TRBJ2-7	CASRSGQSFYEQYF	TGTGCCAGCAGATCAGGACAGTCATTCTACGAGCAGTACTTC
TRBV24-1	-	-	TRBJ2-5	CATSDIRETQYF	TGTGCCACCAGTGATATCCGGGAGACCCAGTACTTC
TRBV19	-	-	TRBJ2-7	CASSIRQPSYEQYF	TGTGCCAGTAGTATTAGACAGCCTTCCTACGAGCAGTACTTC
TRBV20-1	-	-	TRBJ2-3	CSARDGSLITDTQYF	TGCAGTGCTAGAGATGGGTCGCTCATCACAGATACGCAGTATTTT